Sequencing of this T cell receptor beta chain was carried out in a study of STAT5B mutations in CD4+ large granular lymphocyte leukemia. Germline V lookup: CDR1 SEHNR, CDR2 FQNEAQ (reference sequence). Trimming shortened V by 0 bases and J by 4 bases, and 4 bases separated the two germline ends. This CDR3 has 12 amino acids. This table comes from immunoSEQ multiplex PCR, and its TCRdb copy is limited to in-frame clones, with some not included. The sample has over 35,000 clones; roughly 76% are singletons. V gene TRBV7-9 combines with J gene TRBJ2-7; no clear D. Sequencing was performed on CD4+ T cells from blood buffy coats. This sequence originates from a human donor in good health. Here the CDR3 DNA reads TGTGCCAGCAGCTTAGCGCTGTACGAGCAGTACTTC. It is translated as CASSLALYEQYF.